This is a list of T cell receptor beta chains from one sample in a study of T-cell reconstitution after alpha-beta-depleted transplantation in children. TCRdb analysed the PCR reads with MiXCR anew, one entry per CDR3 protein. The sample holds a few hundred thousand distinct CDR3 sequences, over 9% seen once. The specimen comprised PBMCs, sampled before TCRalphabeta/CD19-depleted stem cell transplant. These receptors all stem from a boy under three years old with acute myeloid leukemia, due to receive a stem cell transplant. The CDR3 runs from the conserved cysteine through the conserved F or W. The D gene is left open where the match is weak. Size tells how often a clone was seen (once, few, many) or the class of an expanded clone, and some rows leave it out.

J,V,D,size,DNA,CDR3
TRBJ2-3,TRBV29-1,TRBD2,many,TGCAGCGCGACTAGCGGGGGGGCCACAGATACGCAGTATTTT,CSATSGGATDTQYF
TRBJ2-7,TRBV7-6,-,many,TGTGCCAGCAGCTTAGGGGACTTCTCCTACGAGCTGTACTTC,CASSLGDFSYELYF
TRBJ1-5,TRBV12-3/TRBV12-4,-,many,TGTGCCAGCAGTTTAGGCAGAAGGCAGCCCCAGCATTTT,CASSLGRRQPQHF
TRBJ2-2,TRBV5-1,-,many,TGCGCCAGCAGCTTGGGACAGGGGGAGCTGTTTTTT,CASSLGQGELFF
TRBJ2-7,TRBV12-3/TRBV12-4,TRBD2,many,TGTGCCAGCAGGCCAGGACTAGCGGACTACGAGCAGTACTTC,CASRPGLADYEQYF
TRBJ2-4,TRBV12-3/TRBV12-4,-,many,TGTGCCAGCAGCACCTCTCTAGCCAAAAACATTCAGTACTTC,CASSTSLAKNIQYF
TRBJ2-1,TRBV6-1,-,few,TGTGCCAGCAGTAGGAGTGTCTCCTACAATGAGCAGTTCTTC,CASSRSVSYNEQFF
TRBJ2-5,TRBV9,TRBD2,many,TGTGCCAGCGGCAGACTAGCGGGAGCGCAAGAGACCCAGTACTTC,CASGRLAGAQETQYF
TRBJ2-7,TRBV5-1,-,many,TGCGCCAGCAGCTTGGGACACATCTACGAGCAGTACTTC,CASSLGHIYEQYF
TRBJ2-1,TRBV6-1,-,many,TGTGCCAGCAGTGATGATTTCGGGGGTGATGAGCAGTTCTTC,CASSDDFGGDEQFF
TRBJ2-7,TRBV12-3/TRBV12-4,-,many,TGTGCCAGCAGTCCCCCGGGACTCCCTCCCTACGAGCAGTACTTC,CASSPPGLPPYEQYF
TRBJ1-2,TRBV21-1,-,-,TGTGCCAGCAGTGCAACAGGGGGTGAATGCTACACCTTC,CASSATGGECYTF
TRBJ1-4,TRBV5-1,TRBD1,many,TGCGCCAGCAGCTTGCTCGGGACAGGGTATGAAAAACTGTTTTTT,CASSLLGTGYEKLFF
TRBJ2-7,TRBV9,-,many,TGTGCCAGCCGGAGCGGCCCGAGCTCCTACGAGCAGTACTTC,CASRSGPSSYEQYF
TRBJ1-5,TRBV5-5,-,few,TGTGCCAGCAGCTTGGACCCCAATTACGGTCAGCCCCAGCATTTT,CASSLDPNYGQPQHF
TRBJ2-1,TRBV5-1,TRBD2,few,TGCGCCAGCAGCCGACTAGCGGCCAATGAGCAGTTCTTC,CASSRLAANEQFF
TRBJ2-4,TRBV2,-,-,TGTGCCAGCAGTGAAGCGCGGGACTCCCGACAAAACATTCAGTACTTC,CASSEARDSRQNIQYF
TRBJ2-3,TRBV11-2,TRBD2,many,TGTGCCAGCAGCTCCGGGACTAGCGGGATTGATACGCAGTATTTT,CASSSGTSGIDTQYF
TRBJ2-5,TRBV20-1,TRBD2,many,TGCAGTGGCCATAGCGGGAGGGGGTTGGCCCAGTACTTC,CSGHSGRGLAQYF
TRBJ2-5,TRBV7-2,-,few,TGTGCCAGCAGCTTAGCGCGTAATGAGGGAGAGACCCAGTACTTC,CASSLARNEGETQYF
TRBJ1-1,TRBV4-1,-,-,TGCACCAGCAGCCAAGTCGGGGTGAACACTGAAGCTTTCTTT,CTSSQVGVNTEAFF
TRBJ1-6,TRBV12-3/TRBV12-4,-,many,TGTGCCAGCAGTTTAAGGGCCCTCGAGCCCCGATCACCCCTCCACTTT,CASSLRALEPRSPLHF
TRBJ1-2,TRBV3-1,-,many,TGTGCCAGCAGCCAAGATTGGGGTTCCTATGGCTACACCTTC,CASSQDWGSYGYTF
TRBJ1-1,TRBV29-1,-,-,TGCAGCGTTGCGGGTCAGAGCGTGAAAGCTTTCTTT,CSVAGQSVKAFF
TRBJ2-1,TRBV20-1,TRBD2,few,TGCAGTGCTTTTCGGACTAGCGGGGGGAGGAATGAGCAGTTCTTC,CSAFRTSGGRNEQFF
TRBJ2-7,TRBV7-9,TRBD1,many,TGTGCCAGCAGCTTCGGGACAGGTTCGTCCTACGAGCAGTACTTC,CASSFGTGSSYEQYF
TRBJ2-1,TRBV6-2/TRBV6-3,-,many,TGTGCCAGCAGTTACAGGGATGAGCAGTTCTTC,CASSYRDEQFF
TRBJ2-5,TRBV12-3/TRBV12-4,TRBD2,many,TGTGCCAGCACCCCCCTAGCGGATCAAGAGACCCAGTACTTC,CASTPLADQETQYF
TRBJ2-1,TRBV12-3/TRBV12-4,-,few,TGTGCCAGCACAGTCTGGGGATTTAACAATGAGCAGTTCTTC,CASTVWGFNNEQFF
TRBJ2-2,TRBV2,-,many,TGTGCCAGCACTCCAGGGACCCTCACCACCGGGGAGCTGTTTTTT,CASTPGTLTTGELFF
TRBJ2-3,TRBV19,TRBD1,few,TGTGCCAGTAGTATCCTGGACAGGGGGCCGGGTACAGATACGCAGTATTTT,CASSILDRGPGTDTQYF